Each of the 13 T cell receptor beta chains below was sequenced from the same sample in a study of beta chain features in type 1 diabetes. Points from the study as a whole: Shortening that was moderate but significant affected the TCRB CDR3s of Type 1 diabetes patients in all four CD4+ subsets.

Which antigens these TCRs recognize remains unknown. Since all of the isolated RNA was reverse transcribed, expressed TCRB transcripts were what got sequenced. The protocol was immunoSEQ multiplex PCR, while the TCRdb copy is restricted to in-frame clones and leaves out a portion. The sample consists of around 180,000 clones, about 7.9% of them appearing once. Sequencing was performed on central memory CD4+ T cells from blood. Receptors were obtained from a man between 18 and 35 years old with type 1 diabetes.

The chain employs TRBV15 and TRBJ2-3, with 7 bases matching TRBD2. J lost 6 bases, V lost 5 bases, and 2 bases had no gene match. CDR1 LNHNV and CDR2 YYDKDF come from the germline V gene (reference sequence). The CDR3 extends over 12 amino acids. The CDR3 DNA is TGTGCCACCAGCTTTAGCGGGGATACGCAGTATTTT. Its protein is CATSFSGDTQYF.

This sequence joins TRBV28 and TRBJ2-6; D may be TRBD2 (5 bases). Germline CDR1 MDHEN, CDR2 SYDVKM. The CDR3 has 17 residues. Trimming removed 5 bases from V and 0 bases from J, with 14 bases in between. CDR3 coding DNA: TGTGCCAGCAGTGGAGTCAGGAGGAGCTCTGGGGCCAACGTCCTGACTTTC. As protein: CASSGVRRSSGANVLTF.

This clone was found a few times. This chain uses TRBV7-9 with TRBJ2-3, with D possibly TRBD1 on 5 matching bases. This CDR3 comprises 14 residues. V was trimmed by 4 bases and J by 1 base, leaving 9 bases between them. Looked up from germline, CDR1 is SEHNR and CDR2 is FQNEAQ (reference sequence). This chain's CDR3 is CASSSTAGTDTQYF. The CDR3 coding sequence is TGTGCCAGCAGCTCGACAGCCGGCACAGATACGCAGTATTTT.

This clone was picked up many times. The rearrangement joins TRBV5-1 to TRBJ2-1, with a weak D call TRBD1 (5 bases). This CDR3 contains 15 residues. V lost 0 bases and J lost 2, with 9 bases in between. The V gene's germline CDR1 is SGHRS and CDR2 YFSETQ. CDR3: CASSLEGVAYNEQFF. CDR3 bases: TGCGCCAGCAGCTTGGAAGGGGTCGCCTACAATGAGCAGTTCTTC. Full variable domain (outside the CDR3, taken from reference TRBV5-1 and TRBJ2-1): KAGVTQTPRYLIKTRGQQVTLSCSPISGHRSVSWYQQTPGQGLQFLFEYFSETQRNKGNFPGRFSGRQFSNSRSEMNVSTLELGDSALYLCASSLEGVAYNEQFFGPGTRLTVL.

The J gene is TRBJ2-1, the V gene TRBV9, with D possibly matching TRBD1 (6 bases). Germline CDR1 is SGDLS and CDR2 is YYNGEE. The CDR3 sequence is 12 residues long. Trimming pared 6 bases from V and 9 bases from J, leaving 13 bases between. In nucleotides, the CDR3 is TGTGCCAGCAACGTTCAGGGGCCTGAGCAGTTCTTC. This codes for CASNVQGPEQFF.

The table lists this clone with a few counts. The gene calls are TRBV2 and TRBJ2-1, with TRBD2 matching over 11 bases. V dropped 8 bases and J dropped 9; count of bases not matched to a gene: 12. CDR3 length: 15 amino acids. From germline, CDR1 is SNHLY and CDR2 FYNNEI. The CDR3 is CASRKALAGESEQFF. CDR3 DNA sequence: TGTGCCAGCCGAAAGGCACTAGCGGGAGAATCTGAGCAGTTCTTC.

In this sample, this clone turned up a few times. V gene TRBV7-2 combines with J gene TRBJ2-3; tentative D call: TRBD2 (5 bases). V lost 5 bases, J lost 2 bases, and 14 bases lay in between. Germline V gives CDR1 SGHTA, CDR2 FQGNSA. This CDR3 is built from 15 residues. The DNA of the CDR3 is TGTGCCAGCAGCCCCCAGACGGGGTTCACAGATACGCAGTATTTT. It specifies CASSPQTGFTDTQYF. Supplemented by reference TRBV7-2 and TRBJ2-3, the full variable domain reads GAGVSQSPSNKVTEKGKDVELRCDPISGHTALYWYRQSLGQGLEFLIYFQGNSAPDKSGLPSDRFSAERTGGSVSTLTIQRTQQEDSAVYLCASSPQTGFTDTQYFGPGTRLTVL.

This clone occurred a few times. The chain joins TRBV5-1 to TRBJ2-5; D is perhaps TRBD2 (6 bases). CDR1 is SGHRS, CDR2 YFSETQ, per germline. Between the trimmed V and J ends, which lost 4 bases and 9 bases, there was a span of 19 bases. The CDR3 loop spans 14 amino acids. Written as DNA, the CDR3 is TGCGCCAGCAGCCCCCCTGGGGGACCGGGGGCCCAGTACTTC. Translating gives CASSPPGGPGAQYF.

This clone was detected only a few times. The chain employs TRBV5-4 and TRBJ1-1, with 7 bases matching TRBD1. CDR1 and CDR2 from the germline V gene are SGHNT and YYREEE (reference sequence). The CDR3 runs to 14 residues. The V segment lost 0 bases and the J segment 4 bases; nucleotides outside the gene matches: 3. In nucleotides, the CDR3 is TGTGCCAGCAGCTTGGAAGGGGGCCGCACTGAAGCTTTCTTT. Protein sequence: CASSLEGGRTEAFF.

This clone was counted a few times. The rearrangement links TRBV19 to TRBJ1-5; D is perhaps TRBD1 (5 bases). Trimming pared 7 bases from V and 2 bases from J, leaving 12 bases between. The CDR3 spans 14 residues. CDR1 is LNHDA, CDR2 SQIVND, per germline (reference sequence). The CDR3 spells CASTWGRGNQPQHF. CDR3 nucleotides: TGTGCCAGTACGTGGGGCAGGGGCAATCAGCCCCAGCATTTT.

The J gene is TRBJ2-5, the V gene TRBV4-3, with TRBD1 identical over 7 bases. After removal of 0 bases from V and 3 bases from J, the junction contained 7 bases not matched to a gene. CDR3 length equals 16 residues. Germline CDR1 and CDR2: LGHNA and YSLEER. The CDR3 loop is CASSQDVETGKETQYF. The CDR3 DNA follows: TGCGCCAGCAGCCAAGATGTCGAGACAGGGAAAGAGACCCAGTACTTC.

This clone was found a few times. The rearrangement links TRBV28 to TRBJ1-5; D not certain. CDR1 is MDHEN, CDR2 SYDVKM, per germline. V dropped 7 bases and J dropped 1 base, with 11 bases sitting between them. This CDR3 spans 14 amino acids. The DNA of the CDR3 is TGTGCCAGCAAAGGCGGGAGGAGCAATCAGCCCCAGCATTTT. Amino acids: CASKGGRSNQPQHF.

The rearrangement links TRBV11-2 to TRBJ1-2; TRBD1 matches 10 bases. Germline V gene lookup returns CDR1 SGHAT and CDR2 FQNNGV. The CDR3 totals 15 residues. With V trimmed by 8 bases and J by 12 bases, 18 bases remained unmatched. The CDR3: CASSEQPTTGGKDTF. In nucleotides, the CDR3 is TGTGCCAGCTCGGAACAGCCCACGACAGGGGGCAAGGACACCTTC.